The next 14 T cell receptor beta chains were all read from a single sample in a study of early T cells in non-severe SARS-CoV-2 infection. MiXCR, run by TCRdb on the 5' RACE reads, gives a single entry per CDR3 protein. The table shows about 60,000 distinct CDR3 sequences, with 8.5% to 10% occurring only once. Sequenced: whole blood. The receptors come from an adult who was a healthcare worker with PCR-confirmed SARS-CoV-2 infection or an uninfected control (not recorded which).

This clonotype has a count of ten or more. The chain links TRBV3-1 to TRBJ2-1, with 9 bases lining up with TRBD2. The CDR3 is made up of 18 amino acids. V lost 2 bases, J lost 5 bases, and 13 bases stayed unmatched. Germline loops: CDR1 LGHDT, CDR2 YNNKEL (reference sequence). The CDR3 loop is CASSQIIRLAVGHNEQFF. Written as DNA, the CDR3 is TGTGCCAGCAGCCAAATAATCAGACTAGCGGTGGGGCACAATGAGCAGTTCTTC.

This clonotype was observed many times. The CDR3 here is CASRAGGANYGYTF. The DNA for the CDR3 is TGTGCCAGCAGGGCGGGCGGCGCTAACTATGGCTACACCTTC. This chain links TRBV12-3 or TRBV12-4 with TRBJ1-2; no reliable D call. This CDR3 has 14 amino acids. V was shortened by 6 bases and J by 0 bases, with 11 bases between the two germline ends.

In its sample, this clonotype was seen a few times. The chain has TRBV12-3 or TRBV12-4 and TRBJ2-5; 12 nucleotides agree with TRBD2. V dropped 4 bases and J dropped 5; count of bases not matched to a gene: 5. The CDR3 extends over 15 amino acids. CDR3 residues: CASSSGLAGLETQYF. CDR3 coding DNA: TGTGCCAGCAGTTCCGGACTAGCGGGATTGGAGACCCAGTACTTC.

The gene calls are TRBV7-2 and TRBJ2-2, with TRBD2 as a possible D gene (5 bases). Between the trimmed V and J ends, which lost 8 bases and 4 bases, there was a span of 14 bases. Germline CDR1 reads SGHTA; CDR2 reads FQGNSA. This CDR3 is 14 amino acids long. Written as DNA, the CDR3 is TGTGCCAGCCTGCTGGGAGAACTCACCGGGGAGCTGTTTTTT. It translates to CASLLGELTGELFF.

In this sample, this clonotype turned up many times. The CDR3 nucleotides read TGTGCCAGCAGTGCGGGAGGAAACACAGATACGCAGTATTTT. Translation gives CASSAGGNTDTQYF. The chain carries TRBV6-4 and TRBJ2-3; 7 bases agree with TRBD2. Germline CDR1 and CDR2: MRHNA and SNTAGT. V was clipped by 4 bases and J by 2 bases; unmatched bases: 3. The CDR3 has 14 residues.

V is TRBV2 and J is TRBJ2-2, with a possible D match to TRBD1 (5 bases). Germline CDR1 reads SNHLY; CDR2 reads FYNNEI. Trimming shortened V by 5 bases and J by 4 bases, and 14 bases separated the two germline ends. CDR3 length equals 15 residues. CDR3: CASSNQGTVTGELFF. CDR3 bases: TGTGCCAGCAGTAACCAGGGAACTGTCACCGGGGAGCTGTTTTTT.

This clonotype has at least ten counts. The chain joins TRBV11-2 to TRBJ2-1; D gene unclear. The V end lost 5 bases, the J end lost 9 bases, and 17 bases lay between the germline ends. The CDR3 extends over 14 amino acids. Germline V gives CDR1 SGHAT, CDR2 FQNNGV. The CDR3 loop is CASSPLLVGGEQFF. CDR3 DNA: TGTGCCAGCAGCCCCCTCCTAGTAGGCGGTGAGCAGTTCTTC.

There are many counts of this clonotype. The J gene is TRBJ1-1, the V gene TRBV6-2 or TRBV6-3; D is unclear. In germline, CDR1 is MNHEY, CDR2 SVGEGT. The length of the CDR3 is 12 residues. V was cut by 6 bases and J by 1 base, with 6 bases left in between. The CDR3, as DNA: TGTGCCAGCAGGCGCTGGAACACTGAAGCTTTCTTT. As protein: CASRRWNTEAFF.

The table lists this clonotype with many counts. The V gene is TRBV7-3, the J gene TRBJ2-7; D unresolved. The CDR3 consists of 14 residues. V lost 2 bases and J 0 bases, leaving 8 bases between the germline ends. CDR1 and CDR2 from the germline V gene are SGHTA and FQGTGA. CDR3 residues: CASSLYPVSYEQYF. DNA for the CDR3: TGTGCCAGCAGCTTATATCCAGTCTCCTACGAGCAGTACTTC.

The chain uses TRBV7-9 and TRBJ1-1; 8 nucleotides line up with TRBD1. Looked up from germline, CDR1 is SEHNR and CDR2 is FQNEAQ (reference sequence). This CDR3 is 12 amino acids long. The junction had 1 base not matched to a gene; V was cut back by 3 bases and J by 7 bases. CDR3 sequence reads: CASSFGQGEAFF. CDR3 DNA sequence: TGTGCCAGCAGCTTCGGACAGGGTGAAGCTTTCTTT.

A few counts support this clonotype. The CDR3 reads CATSDPGQGEGKLFF. As DNA, the CDR3 is TGTGCCACCAGTGACCCGGGACAGGGAGAGGGAAAACTGTTTTTT. V is TRBV24-1 and J is TRBJ1-4; 9 nucleotides match TRBD1. Per the germline V gene, CDR1 is KGHDR and CDR2 is SFDVKD. The ends lost 4 bases at V and 10 bases at J; junction bases unmatched: 9. The CDR3 is made up of 15 amino acids.

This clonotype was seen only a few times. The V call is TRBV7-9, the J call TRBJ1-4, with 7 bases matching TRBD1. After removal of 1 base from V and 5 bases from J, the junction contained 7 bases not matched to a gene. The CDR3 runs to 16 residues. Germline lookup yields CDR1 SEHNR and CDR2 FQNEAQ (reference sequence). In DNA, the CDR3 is TGTGCCAGCAGCTTAGGGATGGGACAGAAAAATGAAAAACTGTTTTTT. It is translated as CASSLGMGQKNEKLFF. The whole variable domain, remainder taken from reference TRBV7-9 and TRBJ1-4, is DTGVSQNPRHKITKRGQNVTFRCDPISEHNRLYWYRQTLGQGPEFLTYFQNEAQLEKSRLLSDRFSAERPKGSFSTLEIQRTEQGDSAMYLCASSLGMGQKNEKLFFGSGTQLSVL.

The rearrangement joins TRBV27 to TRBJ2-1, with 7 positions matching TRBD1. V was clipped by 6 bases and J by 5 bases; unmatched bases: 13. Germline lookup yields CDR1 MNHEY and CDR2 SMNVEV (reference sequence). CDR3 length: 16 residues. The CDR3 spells CASSKLGQGVHNEQFF. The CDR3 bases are TGTGCCAGCAGCAAATTAGGGCAGGGGGTTCACAATGAGCAGTTCTTC.

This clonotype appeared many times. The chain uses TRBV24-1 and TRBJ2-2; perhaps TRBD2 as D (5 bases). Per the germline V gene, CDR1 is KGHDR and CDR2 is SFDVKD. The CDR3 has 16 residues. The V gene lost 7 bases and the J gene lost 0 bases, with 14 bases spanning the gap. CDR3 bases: TGTGCCACCAGCCCCACGGGATTCGCGAACACCGGGGAGCTGTTTTTT. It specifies CATSPTGFANTGELFF.